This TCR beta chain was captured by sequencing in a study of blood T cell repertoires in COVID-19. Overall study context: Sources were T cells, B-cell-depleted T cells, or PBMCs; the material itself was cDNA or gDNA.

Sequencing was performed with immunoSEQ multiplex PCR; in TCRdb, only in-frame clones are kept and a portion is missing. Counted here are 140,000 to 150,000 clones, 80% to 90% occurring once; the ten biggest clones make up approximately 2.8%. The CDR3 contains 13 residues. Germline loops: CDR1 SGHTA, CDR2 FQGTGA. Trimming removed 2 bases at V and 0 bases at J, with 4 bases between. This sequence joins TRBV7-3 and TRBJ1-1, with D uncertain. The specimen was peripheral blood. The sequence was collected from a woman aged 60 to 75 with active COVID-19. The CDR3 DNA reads TGTGCCAGCAGCTTACTTATGAACACTGAAGCTTTCTTT. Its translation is CASSLLMNTEAFF.